This T cell receptor beta chain was retrieved from a study of blood T cell repertoires in COVID-19. Some clones are missing from TCRdb's copy, which holds only in-frame ones; the method was immunoSEQ multiplex PCR. The sample lists approximately 300,000 clones, roughly 83% occurring once. The ends were cut back, 3 bases at V and 4 bases at J, with 10 bases in the middle. The CDR3 extends over 13 amino acids. The germline V gene encodes CDR1 MDHEN and CDR2 SYDVKM. The sample taken for sequencing was peripheral blood. The chain links TRBV28 to TRBJ2-7; tentatively, D is TRBD1 (6 bases). This receptor was identified in a woman between 50 and 59 years old with acute or convalescent COVID-19. CDR3 protein: CASSFHRAYEQYF. CDR3 nucleotide sequence: TGTGCCAGCAGTTTCCACAGGGCGTACGAGCAGTACTTC.